Below are 32 T cell receptor beta chains sequenced from a single sample in a study of blood T cell repertoires in COVID-19. TCRdb's copy holds only in-frame clones and misses some; the assay was immunoSEQ multiplex PCR. The sample holds some 240,000 clones, over 70% seen once. The specimen was peripheral blood. The origin of the receptors is a woman between 65 and 79 years old with COVID-19, enrolled during active disease.

The rearrangement links TRBV6-2 or TRBV6-3 to TRBJ2-7; possibly TRBD1 for D (6 bases). This CDR3 is 15 amino acids long. Germline V gives CDR1 MNHEY, CDR2 SVGEGT. V was cut by 5 bases and J by 2 bases, with 16 bases left in between. The CDR3 sequence is CASSPPWDNPYEQYF. CDR3 bases: TGTGCCAGCAGTCCCCCCTGGGACAACCCCTACGAGCAGTACTTC.

The chain carries TRBV3-1 (or the pseudogene TRBV3-2) and TRBJ1-2; 7 nucleotides align to TRBD1. Germline-derived CDR1 and CDR2 are LGHDT and YNNKEL (reference sequence). The CDR3 runs 15 residues. Losses at the gene ends were 1 base for V and 0 bases for J; bases not matched to a gene: 2. DNA of the CDR3: TGTGCCAGCAGCCAAGTCGGGACAGCTAACTATGGCTACACCTTC. Translating gives CASSQVGTANYGYTF.

The rearrangement uses TRBV30 and TRBJ2-4; weak D call: TRBD2 (5 bases). Germline values: CDR1 GTSNPN, CDR2 SVGIG (reference sequence). Trimming stripped 1 base from V and 2 bases from J, with 21 bases between. The CDR3 loop spans 18 amino acids. DNA for the CDR3: TGTGCCTGGAGTGATTATATTGGCCGGGCGGGTCCCAAAAACATTCAGTACTTC. It codes for CAWSDYIGRAGPKNIQYF. Full variable domain (rest looked up from reference TRBV30 and TRBJ2-4): SQTIHQWPATLVQPVGSPLSLECTVEGTSNPNLYWYRQAAGRGLQLLFYSVGIGQISSEVPQNLSASRPQDRQFILSSKKLLLSDSGFYLCAWSDYIGRAGPKNIQYFGAGTRLSVL.

The genes are TRBV28 and TRBJ2-7; TRBD1 matches 8 bases. Losses at the gene ends were 5 bases for V and 3 bases for J; bases not matched to a gene: 12. The V gene's germline CDR1 is MDHEN and CDR2 SYDVKM. This CDR3 region has 16 residues. CDR3 sequence reads: CASSLLPGTGSYEQYF. The CDR3, as DNA: TGTGCCAGCAGTCTTCTCCCCGGGACAGGTAGCTACGAGCAGTACTTC.

The gene calls are TRBV7-9 and TRBJ2-5, with a weak D call TRBD2 (6 bases). Trimming removed 10 bases from V and 3 bases from J, with 9 bases in between. The germline gives CDR1 SEHNR, CDR2 FQNEAQ (reference sequence). This CDR3 spans 11 amino acids. The DNA of the CDR3 is TGTGCCACGGAGGGGAAAGAGACCCAGTACTTC. Translating it yields CATEGKETQYF.

The CDR3 DNA follows: TGTGCCAGCAGTTATTCTCAGGGGAATTATGGCTACACCTTC. Its translation is CASSYSQGNYGYTF. The chain combines TRBV6-6 with TRBJ1-2, with D perhaps TRBD1 (6 bases). CDR1 MNHNY and CDR2 SVGAGI come from the germline V gene (reference sequence). This CDR3 contains 14 residues. Trimming removed 3 bases from V and 5 bases from J, with 13 bases in between.

The chain links TRBV5-1 to TRBJ2-6; 8 nucleotides match TRBD1. The CDR3 runs 19 residues. After removal of 4 bases from V and 1 base from J, the junction contained 13 bases not matched to a gene. The germline CDR1 and CDR2 sequences are SGHRS and YFSETQ. The CDR3 coding sequence is TGCGCCAGCAGCCCGGAGGGTTGGACAGGGACGTCTGGGGCCAACGTCCTGACTTTC. Amino acid sequence: CASSPEGWTGTSGANVLTF.

The chain employs TRBV28 and TRBJ2-2; the match to TRBD2 covers 8 bases. This CDR3 has 16 residues. Germline V gene data show CDR1 as MDHEN and CDR2 as SYDVKM. V lost 6 bases to trimming and J lost 7 bases; unmatched junction nucleotides: 13. The CDR3 sequence: CASSPGAGAFGGELFF. DNA of the CDR3: TGTGCCAGCAGCCCGGGAGCGGGAGCTTTTGGCGGGGAGCTGTTTTTT.

The CDR3: CASSPWLAGYNEQFF. CDR3 sequence (DNA): TGTGCCAGCAGCCCGTGGCTAGCGGGTTACAATGAGCAGTTCTTC. The V and J genes are TRBV5-5 and TRBJ2-1; 8 nucleotides align to TRBD2. The V and J ends lost 4 bases and 4 bases, in that order; junction bases with no gene match: 7. The germline gives CDR1 SGHKS, CDR2 YYEKEE (reference sequence). The CDR3 loop spans 15 amino acids.

The chain recombines TRBV18 with TRBJ2-1; TRBD2 agrees at 9 bases. The CDR3 consists of 14 residues. In germline, CDR1 is KGHSH, CDR2 LQKENI. Trimming at V came to 5 bases and at J to 7 bases, leaving 6 bases not matched to a gene. CDR3 protein: CASSTTSGPNEQFF. As DNA, the CDR3 is TGTGCCAGCTCAACAACTAGCGGGCCAAATGAGCAGTTCTTC.

The J gene is TRBJ1-4, the V gene TRBV30; possible D gene TRBD1, 6 bases. Looked up from germline, CDR1 is GTSNPN and CDR2 is SVGIG (reference sequence). Trimming removed 8 bases from V and 4 bases from J, with 11 bases in between. There are 12 residues in the CDR3. The CDR3 DNA follows: TGTGCCACGGCCAGGGGTAATGAAAAACTGTTTTTT. This gives the protein CATARGNEKLFF.

The chain is built from TRBV24-1 and TRBJ2-1; possibly TRBD2 for D (5 bases). Looked up from germline, CDR1 is KGHDR and CDR2 is SFDVKD. This CDR3 is 13 amino acids long. V was clipped by 4 bases and J by 8 bases, with 11 bases between them. The CDR3 DNA is TGTGCCACCAGTGACACTACTAGGTATGAGCAGTTCTTC. Protein: CATSDTTRYEQFF.

The J gene is TRBJ2-7, the V gene TRBV15; D gene unclear. Germline assignment: CDR1 LNHNV and CDR2 YYDKDF (reference sequence). CDR3 size: 13 residues. V lost 0 bases, J lost 2 bases, and 5 bases lay in between. The CDR3, as DNA: TGTGCCACCAGCAGAGACTACCCCTACGAGCAGTACTTC. Encoded protein: CATSRDYPYEQYF.

The chain recombines TRBV10-3 with TRBJ1-1, with D perhaps TRBD1 (5 bases). The CDR3 is 14 residues long. Germline CDR1 and CDR2: ENHRY and SYGVKD. The germline V and J ends were trimmed by 9 bases and 5 bases, with 19 bases remaining between them. CDR3 residues: CAIREGGAPTEAFF. The CDR3 DNA reads TGTGCCATTCGTGAGGGAGGGGCGCCTACTGAAGCTTTCTTT.

The CDR3 nucleotides are TGCGCCAGCAGCTCTGGGACTAGCGGTACCGGGGAGCTGTTTTTT. Protein: CASSSGTSGTGELFF. The chain is built from TRBV5-1 and TRBJ2-2; 11 nucleotides line up with TRBD2. The J segment lost 5 bases and the V segment lost 3 bases, leaving 3 bases of the junction unmatched. CDR1 and CDR2 (germline): SGHRS, YFSETQ. CDR3 size: 15 residues.

V and J are TRBV11-3 and TRBJ2-1; D may be TRBD2 (5 bases). The CDR3 is 13 residues long. Germline V CDR1 and CDR2: SGHNT, YENEEA. V lost 0 bases and J 5 bases, leaving 5 bases between the germline ends. In DNA form, the CDR3 reads TGTGCCAGCAGCTTAGACGGGAACAATGAGCAGTTCTTC. This gives the protein CASSLDGNNEQFF. Based on the CDR3 plus reference TRBV11-3 and TRBJ2-1, the full variable domain is EAGVVQSPRYKIIEKKQPVAFWCNPISGHNTLYWYLQNLGQGPELLIRYENEEAVDDSQLPKDRFSAERLKGVDSTLKIQPAELGDSAVYLCASSLDGNNEQFFGPGTRLTVL.

The V gene is TRBV30, the J gene TRBJ2-1; D perhaps matches TRBD2 (6 bases). Looked up from germline, CDR1 is GTSNPN and CDR2 is SVGIG (reference sequence). Trimming pared 3 bases from V and 4 bases from J, leaving 10 bases between. The CDR3 runs 13 residues. The CDR3 nucleotides read TGTGCCTGGAGGACTAGAACGTACAATGAGCAGTTCTTC. Translation gives CAWRTRTYNEQFF. Supplemented by reference TRBV30 and TRBJ2-1, the full variable domain reads SQTIHQWPATLVQPVGSPLSLECTVEGTSNPNLYWYRQAAGRGLQLLFYSVGIGQISSEVPQNLSASRPQDRQFILSSKKLLLSDSGFYLCAWRTRTYNEQFFGPGTRLTVL.

The chain is built from TRBV7-9 and TRBJ1-4, with 8 positions matching TRBD1. Germline V gene lookup returns CDR1 SEHNR and CDR2 FQNEAQ (reference sequence). Trimming took 5 bases from V and 7 from J; bases not matched to a gene: 15. The CDR3 runs to 17 residues. DNA of the CDR3: TGTGCCAGCAGCGACCGACTCCAGGGGGCGCAGGTTGAAAAACTGTTTTTT. Protein product: CASSDRLQGAQVEKLFF.

Here the CDR3 reads CASSARLAAYNEQFF. DNA of the CDR3: TGTGCCAGCAGCGCCCGACTAGCGGCGTACAATGAGCAGTTCTTC. This chain uses TRBV11-3 with TRBJ2-1, with 9 positions matching TRBD2. J lost 4 bases, V lost 5 bases, and 6 bases had no gene match. Germline CDR1 SGHNT, CDR2 YENEEA. This CDR3 comprises 15 residues.

The rearrangement uses TRBV9 and TRBJ2-3; 13 bases are a match to TRBD2. V lost 0 bases and J lost 4; bases outside the gene matches: 5. Germline-derived CDR1 and CDR2 are SGDLS and YYNGEE. The CDR3 spans 17 residues. This CDR3 reads CASSVGPGLAGADTQYF. DNA for the CDR3: TGTGCCAGCAGCGTAGGCCCTGGACTAGCGGGAGCAGATACGCAGTATTTT.

The V gene is TRBV10-2, the J gene TRBJ2-1; TRBD2 might be the D (5 bases). V shed 6 bases and J shed 0 bases, with 9 bases lying between them. CDR1 WSHSY and CDR2 SAAADI come from the germline V gene. CDR3 length: 14 residues. Here the CDR3 reads CASRVGSSYNEQFF. CDR3 sequence (DNA): TGCGCCAGCAGGGTTGGGAGCTCCTACAATGAGCAGTTCTTC.

This chain uses TRBV3-1 (or the pseudogene TRBV3-2) with TRBJ2-5, with 10 positions matching TRBD1. This CDR3 is built from 14 residues. Germline lookup yields CDR1 LGHDT and CDR2 YNNKEL (reference sequence). J lost 5 bases, V lost 1 base, and 1 base had no gene match. CDR3: CASSQGTGGETQYF. Here the CDR3 DNA reads TGTGCCAGCAGCCAAGGGACAGGGGGGGAGACCCAGTACTTC.

The V and J genes are TRBV12-5 and TRBJ2-7; 11 bases line up with TRBD2. Germline trimming cut 5 bases from V and 6 bases from J; bases unmatched to any gene: 12. CDR1 and CDR2 (germline): LGHNT, FRNRAP. The CDR3 length is 16 residues. The CDR3 reads CASGPELAGAHSEQYF. CDR3 in DNA: TGTGCTAGTGGTCCCGAACTAGCGGGAGCTCATTCCGAGCAGTACTTC.

J is TRBJ2-2 and V is TRBV11-3; 7 nucleotides agree with TRBD1. Trimming at V came to 5 bases and at J to 4 bases, leaving 7 bases not matched to a gene. Looked up from germline, CDR1 is SGHNT and CDR2 is YENEEA. The CDR3 has 15 amino acids. CDR3 bases: TGTGCCAGCAGCCTAAAGGGGGCGGGCACCGGGGAGCTGTTTTTT. Translation gives CASSLKGAGTGELFF.

The chain joins TRBV7-9 to TRBJ2-3, with TRBD1 as a possible D gene (6 bases). Trimming stripped 4 bases from V and 1 base from J, with 21 bases between. The CDR3 covers 18 residues. CDR1 and CDR2 (germline): SEHNR, FQNEAQ (reference sequence). The CDR3 sequence: CASSSTLPGEGRTDTQYF. For the CDR3, the DNA is TGTGCCAGCAGCTCAACACTACCAGGGGAAGGGCGCACAGATACGCAGTATTTT.

The DNA of the CDR3 is TGCGCCAGCAGTACAGGGGGCAATCAGCCCCAGCATTTT. Protein sequence: CASSTGGNQPQHF. The chain couples TRBV5-1 to TRBJ1-5; TRBD1 agrees at 7 bases. J gave up 2 bases and V 5 bases, and 1 base lay outside the gene matches. The CDR3 is 13 residues long. The V gene's germline CDR1 is SGHRS and CDR2 YFSETQ.

The chain is built from TRBV19 and TRBJ1-2; D is uncertain. Trimming shortened V by 4 bases and J by 0 bases, and 12 bases separated the two germline ends. The germline V gene has CDR1 LNHDA and CDR2 SQIVND (reference sequence). This CDR3 spans 15 amino acids. The CDR3: CASSSLTETNYGYTF. The CDR3 DNA follows: TGTGCCAGTAGTAGCCTCACAGAGACTAACTATGGCTACACCTTC. Looking up the rest from reference TRBV19 and TRBJ1-2 gives the full variable domain: DGGITQSPKYLFRKEGQNVTLSCEQNLNHDAMYWYRQDPGQGLRLIYYSQIVNDFQKGDIAEGYSVSREKKESFPLTVTSAQKNPTAFYLCASSSLTETNYGYTFGSGTRLTVV.

The chain combines TRBV19 with TRBJ1-6; no definite D call. V was shortened by 3 bases and J by 6 bases, with 15 bases between the two germline ends. Germline V gives CDR1 LNHDA, CDR2 SQIVND (reference sequence). The CDR3 is made up of 16 amino acids. CDR3 loop: CASSMGGMPGNSPLHF. The CDR3 DNA reads TGTGCCAGTAGTATGGGAGGCATGCCGGGTAATTCACCCCTCCACTTT.

About this clone itself: The same CDR3 also results from other DNA sequences found in this sample. V and J are TRBV20-1 and TRBJ2-5, with unresolved D. CDR3 length equals 11 residues. Germline CDR1 DFQATT, CDR2 SNEGSKA (reference sequence). V was trimmed by 1 base and J by 4 bases, leaving 4 bases between them. The CDR3 sequence: CSARAGETQYF. The DNA for the CDR3 is TGCAGTGCTAGAGCGGGAGAGACCCAGTACTTC.

The J gene is TRBJ2-5, the V gene TRBV6-5; the match to TRBD1 covers 9 bases. After removal of 9 bases from V and 1 base from J, the junction contained 9 bases not matched to a gene. The CDR3 contains 15 residues. Germline CDR1 and CDR2: MNHEY and SVGAGI. CDR3 amino acids: CASCSRDRAQETQYF. The CDR3, as DNA: TGTGCCAGTTGCAGCCGGGACAGGGCCCAAGAGACCCAGTACTTC.

CDR3 in amino acids: CSVVPGQPNSYEQYF. The CDR3 bases are TGCAGCGTTGTCCCGGGACAACCCAACTCCTACGAGCAGTACTTC. The rearrangement joins TRBV29-1 to TRBJ2-7; possibly TRBD1 for D (6 bases). The V end was cut by 4 bases, the J end by 0 bases, with 16 bases between. This CDR3 spans 15 amino acids. Germline loops: CDR1 SQVTM, CDR2 ANQGSEA.

This clone was seen just once. CDR3 amino acids: CASSLSLAGAGELFF. The CDR3 region has the DNA TGCGCCAGCAGCTTGTCCTTGGCGGGAGCCGGGGAGCTGTTTTTT. J is TRBJ2-2 and V is TRBV5-1; 7 nucleotides match TRBD2. The CDR3 loop spans 15 amino acids. Germline CDR1 is SGHRS and CDR2 is YFSETQ. With 1 base clipped from V and 6 bases from J, the junction kept 6 bases outside the gene matches.